These 7 T cell receptor beta chains came from one sample sequenced in a study of T cell clonality in common variable immunodeficiency. Study observations and caveats: In common variable immunodeficiency, TCR beta chains reportedly carried fewer deletions and N-nucleotide insertions.

Antigens of these TCRs are unknown. Sequencing was performed with immunoSEQ multiplex PCR; in TCRdb, only in-frame clones are kept and a portion is missing. This sample shows more than 30,000 clones and no singletons; 6.5% to 7.5% rests with the ten largest. Sequences were obtained from peripheral blood mononuclear cells. Every receptor here comes from a human donor with common variable immunodeficiency.

The sample holds a few counts of this clone. The CDR3 end lies 3 residues beyond the end of the read and is filled in from the germline J gene. The chain combines TRBV2 with TRBJ2-1, with 11 nucleotides matching TRBD2. Trimming at V came to 8 bases and at J to 8 bases, leaving 11 bases not matched to a gene. CDR3 length: 15 amino acids. Germline loops: CDR1 SNHLY, CDR2 FYNNEI. The CDR3 sequence is CASELTSGSNDEQFF. The DNA read from the CDR3 is TGTGCCAGCGAGCTAACTAGCGGGAGTAACGATGAG.

This clone has only a few counts. The CDR3 extends 3 residues past the end of the read, so its final part is completed from the germline J gene. The chain uses TRBV2 and TRBJ1-1; possible D gene TRBD1, 5 bases. Germline V gives CDR1 SNHLY, CDR2 FYNNEI. The CDR3 loop spans 13 amino acids. The ends were cut back, 4 bases at V and 4 bases at J, with 10 bases in the middle. This CDR3 reads CASSARDSTEAFF. Incomplete CDR3 DNA: TGTGCCAGCAGTGCTAGAGACAGCACTGAA. The full variable domain, completed using reference TRBV2 and TRBJ1-1, is EPEVTQTPSHQVTQMGQEVILRCVPISNHLYFYWYRQILGQKVEFLVSFYNNEISEKSEIFDDQFSVERPDGSNFTLKIRSTKLEDSAMYFCASSARDSTEAFFGQGTRLTVV.

Turning to this clone: The CDR3 extends 3 residues past the end of the read, so its final part is completed from the germline J gene. The gene calls are TRBV11-2 and TRBJ1-5, with D perhaps TRBD1 (5 bases). The V end lost 4 bases, the J end lost 5 bases, and 12 bases lay between the germline ends. The germline gives CDR1 SGHAT, CDR2 FQNNGV. The CDR3 extends over 14 amino acids. Here the CDR3 reads CASSSGGRDQPQHF. Partial CDR3 DNA: TGTGCCAGCAGCTCCGGGGGGAGGGATCAGCCC.

This clone has a handful of counts. The read gets to within 3 residues of the CDR3 end, and the germline J gene fills in the rest. V and J are TRBV19 and TRBJ1-5, with TRBD1 identical over 10 bases. The germline V gene has CDR1 LNHDA and CDR2 SQIVND (reference sequence). The CDR3 is 17 amino acids. After removal of 4 bases from V and 2 bases from J, the junction contained 8 bases not matched to a gene. The CDR3 DNA, read in part, is TGTGCCAGTAGTACCGGGACAGGGGAGCCGGGCAATCAGCCC. Translating gives CASSTGTGEPGNQP. The whole CDR3 region reads CASSTGTGEPGNQPQHF. The full variable domain, completed using reference TRBV19 and TRBJ1-5, is DGGITQSPKYLFRKEGQNVTLSCEQNLNHDAMYWYRQDPGQGLRLIYYSQIVNDFQKGDIAEGYSVSREKKESFPLTVTSAQKNPTAFYLCASSTGTGEPGNQPQHFGDGTRLSIL.

This clone is classed as medium-sized. The CDR3 end falls 3 residues outside the read, so it is completed with the germline J gene. V usage is TRBV30 and J usage is TRBJ1-2; 8 nucleotides agree with TRBD1. Germline V lookup: CDR1 GTSNPN, CDR2 SVGIG (reference sequence). This CDR3 contains 12 residues. The DNA read from the CDR3 is TGTGCCTGGAGTGCGACAGGGGAGGGC. Translating gives CAWSATGEG. The complete CDR3 sequence is CAWSATGEGYTF.

This clone showed up just a few times. The read is 3 residues too short to cover the CDR3 end, so that end is filled in from the germline J gene. The chain carries TRBV5-1 and TRBJ2-7; 8 nucleotides align to TRBD2. Per germline, CDR1 SGHRS and CDR2 YFSETQ. CDR3 size: 19 residues. Losses at the gene ends were 2 bases for V and 2 bases for J; bases not matched to a gene: 18. CDR3: CASSLTGVSGNKLPYEQYF. The CDR3 bases that were read are TGCGCCAGCAGCTTAACGGGGGTTAGCGGGAATAAACTCCCCTACGAG.

This clone was seen more than once but under ten times. A far larger clone is a single base away, which makes a read error likely. The sequenced fragment ends 3 residues before the CDR3 boundary, so the rest is inferred from the germline J gene. This chain joins TRBV7-2 and TRBJ1-2, with 9 nucleotides matching TRBD1. CDR1 SGHTA and CDR2 FQGNSA come from the germline V gene. CDR3 size: 14 residues. With V trimmed by 5 bases and J by 4 bases, 5 bases remained unmatched. The part of the CDR3 DNA that was read is TGTGCCAGCAGCCCCGACAGGGGGGGCTATGGC. Protein: CASSPDRGGYG. The whole CDR3 protein is CASSPDRGGYGYTF.